These T cell receptor beta chains were read from a single sample in a study of blood T cell repertoires in COVID-19. The repertoire was sequenced with immunoSEQ multiplex PCR; TCRdb's copy has only in-frame clones and lacks some. The table lists 400,000 to 450,000 clones, over 75% of them singletons. The sample consisted of peripheral blood. Receptors were obtained from a woman in her 40s with COVID-19, enrolled during active disease. The conserved cysteine and the conserved F or W are not part of the CDR3 here. Each record gives: J gene, D gene, V gene, clone size, CDR3 protein. The D gene is left open where the match is weak. Rows give clone size only sometimes, using once, few, many, or a class for an expanded clone.

J gene: TRBJ1-4; D gene: NA; V gene: TRBV2; clone size: NA; CDR3 protein: ASSDLRGATNEKLF
J gene: TRBJ1-1; D gene: NA; V gene: TRBV4-1; clone size: NA; CDR3 protein: ASSFDASAANTEAF
J gene: TRBJ2-3; D gene: TRBD1; V gene: TRBV5-1; clone size: once; CDR3 protein: ASSTSDRGLTDTQY
J gene: TRBJ2-7; D gene: TRBD1; V gene: TRBV28; clone size: NA; CDR3 protein: ATKTGVNEQY
J gene: TRBJ2-7; D gene: TRBD1; V gene: TRBV6-5; clone size: NA; CDR3 protein: ASSLGQFYEQY
J gene: TRBJ2-7; D gene: NA; V gene: TRBV7-2; clone size: NA; CDR3 protein: ASSLPSQGHEQY
J gene: TRBJ1-1; D gene: NA; V gene: TRBV28; clone size: NA; CDR3 protein: ASSLQGFNTEAF
J gene: TRBJ2-5; D gene: TRBD2; V gene: TRBV10-3; clone size: NA; CDR3 protein: AISPGLAYETQY
J gene: TRBJ2-3; D gene: NA; V gene: TRBV6-4; clone size: NA; CDR3 protein: ASSDSTFSSAGTDTQY
J gene: TRBJ1-2; D gene: TRBD1; V gene: TRBV7-2; clone size: NA; CDR3 protein: ASSLAGQGSNYGYT
J gene: TRBJ1-1; D gene: NA; V gene: TRBV5-1; clone size: NA; CDR3 protein: ASRLQIMNTEAF
J gene: TRBJ2-7; D gene: TRBD2; V gene: TRBV9; clone size: NA; CDR3 protein: ASSFSGDSYEQY
J gene: TRBJ1-4; D gene: NA; V gene: TRBV3-1/TRBV3-2; clone size: NA; CDR3 protein: ASSQDGTGEFEKLF
J gene: TRBJ1-2; D gene: TRBD1; V gene: TRBV6-5; clone size: NA; CDR3 protein: ASSYGQGAYGYT
J gene: TRBJ1-2; D gene: TRBD1; V gene: TRBV30; clone size: NA; CDR3 protein: AWTLPPRQGRYGYT
J gene: TRBJ1-1; D gene: NA; V gene: TRBV2; clone size: NA; CDR3 protein: ASIRGGQTNTEAF
J gene: TRBJ1-5; D gene: TRBD1; V gene: TRBV6-5; clone size: NA; CDR3 protein: ASKGQGVQPQH
J gene: TRBJ1-1; D gene: TRBD1; V gene: TRBV5-1; clone size: NA; CDR3 protein: ASSVSGGTEAF
J gene: TRBJ1-1; D gene: TRBD1; V gene: TRBV5-1; clone size: NA; CDR3 protein: ASSLGGDRRGIAEAF
J gene: TRBJ1-5; D gene: NA; V gene: TRBV28; clone size: NA; CDR3 protein: ASSLLGRKPQH
J gene: TRBJ1-2; D gene: NA; V gene: TRBV7-3; clone size: NA; CDR3 protein: ASSPNRENYGYT
J gene: TRBJ1-2; D gene: NA; V gene: TRBV28; clone size: NA; CDR3 protein: ASSLYTTYGYT
J gene: TRBJ1-4; D gene: NA; V gene: TRBV4-1; clone size: NA; CDR3 protein: ASSHRQAPATNEKLF
J gene: TRBJ2-7; D gene: NA; V gene: TRBV24-1; clone size: NA; CDR3 protein: ATSDHGALSYEQY
J gene: TRBJ2-5; D gene: TRBD1; V gene: TRBV27; clone size: NA; CDR3 protein: ASSSWGQQETQY
J gene: TRBJ1-2; D gene: NA; V gene: TRBV3-1/TRBV3-2; clone size: NA; CDR3 protein: ASSHPTPTEAGYT
J gene: TRBJ1-5; D gene: NA; V gene: TRBV27; clone size: NA; CDR3 protein: ASSPGWGGEPQH
J gene: TRBJ1-4; D gene: NA; V gene: TRBV25-1; clone size: once; CDR3 protein: ASSSGGRNEKLF
J gene: TRBJ1-5; D gene: TRBD1; V gene: TRBV18; clone size: NA; CDR3 protein: ASSPFTGVDQPQH
J gene: TRBJ2-2; D gene: TRBD2; V gene: TRBV13; clone size: NA; CDR3 protein: ASRRLGEAGGGGELF
J gene: TRBJ1-1; D gene: TRBD1; V gene: TRBV9; clone size: NA; CDR3 protein: ASSVGTGGPLNTEAF
J gene: TRBJ1-1; D gene: TRBD1; V gene: TRBV27; clone size: NA; CDR3 protein: ASSLYPRGPGQGGLEAF
J gene: TRBJ2-7; D gene: TRBD2; V gene: TRBV30; clone size: once; CDR3 protein: AWGGREVRNEQY
J gene: TRBJ2-7; D gene: TRBD1; V gene: TRBV5-6; clone size: NA; CDR3 protein: ASRYRGLYEQY
J gene: TRBJ1-5; D gene: NA; V gene: TRBV12-3/TRBV12-4; clone size: NA; CDR3 protein: ASSLYNQPQH
J gene: TRBJ1-2; D gene: NA; V gene: TRBV2; clone size: NA; CDR3 protein: ASSESGYGYGYT
J gene: TRBJ1-4; D gene: NA; V gene: TRBV27; clone size: NA; CDR3 protein: ASSLSMGGDGEKLF
J gene: TRBJ1-5; D gene: NA; V gene: TRBV30; clone size: NA; CDR3 protein: AWSAGVGQPQH
J gene: TRBJ1-1; D gene: NA; V gene: TRBV2; clone size: NA; CDR3 protein: ASSAGVTEAF
J gene: TRBJ1-6; D gene: TRBD1; V gene: TRBV28; clone size: NA; CDR3 protein: ASSQQGNYNSPLH
J gene: TRBJ1-6; D gene: TRBD1; V gene: TRBV2; clone size: NA; CDR3 protein: ASSEITGVNSPLH
J gene: TRBJ2-7; D gene: TRBD1; V gene: TRBV18; clone size: NA; CDR3 protein: ASSPGTEYEQY
J gene: TRBJ1-5; D gene: NA; V gene: TRBV7-9; clone size: NA; CDR3 protein: ASSYSNAGYEQPQH
J gene: TRBJ1-1; D gene: NA; V gene: TRBV19; clone size: NA; CDR3 protein: ASSIGGRKNTEAF
J gene: TRBJ1-1; D gene: NA; V gene: TRBV28; clone size: NA; CDR3 protein: ASSLGAEAF
J gene: TRBJ1-2; D gene: NA; V gene: TRBV19; clone size: once; CDR3 protein: ASSIVDWPSYGYT
J gene: TRBJ2-2; D gene: NA; V gene: TRBV19; clone size: NA; CDR3 protein: ASSSFAGLGGELF
J gene: TRBJ1-5; D gene: TRBD1; V gene: TRBV4-1; clone size: once; CDR3 protein: ASSLGTGGKSNQPQH
J gene: TRBJ2-3; D gene: NA; V gene: TRBV7-9; clone size: NA; CDR3 protein: ASSLFVPDTQY
J gene: TRBJ2-1; D gene: NA; V gene: TRBV5-5; clone size: NA; CDR3 protein: ASSLYRIDNEQF
J gene: TRBJ1-4; D gene: TRBD1; V gene: TRBV3-1/TRBV3-2; clone size: NA; CDR3 protein: ASSQAGTGGLEKLF
J gene: TRBJ1-4; D gene: TRBD1; V gene: TRBV7-9; clone size: NA; CDR3 protein: ASSLDRGHEKLF
J gene: TRBJ2-1; D gene: NA; V gene: TRBV7-3; clone size: NA; CDR3 protein: ASSLQGMNDEQF
J gene: TRBJ1-1; D gene: TRBD1; V gene: TRBV5-1; clone size: NA; CDR3 protein: ASSYGQVNTEAF
J gene: TRBJ1-4; D gene: TRBD1; V gene: TRBV4-1; clone size: NA; CDR3 protein: ASSLQGLRDEKLF
J gene: TRBJ1-1; D gene: TRBD1; V gene: TRBV11-1; clone size: NA; CDR3 protein: ASSYGQGWMNTEAF
J gene: TRBJ2-7; D gene: NA; V gene: TRBV28; clone size: NA; CDR3 protein: ASRPTDSSYEQY
J gene: TRBJ1-5; D gene: NA; V gene: TRBV7-2; clone size: NA; CDR3 protein: ASSFAGSNQPQH
J gene: TRBJ2-3; D gene: TRBD2; V gene: TRBV27; clone size: NA; CDR3 protein: ASRRLAQASTDTQY
J gene: TRBJ2-7; D gene: TRBD1; V gene: TRBV28; clone size: NA; CDR3 protein: ASSTGATVYEQY